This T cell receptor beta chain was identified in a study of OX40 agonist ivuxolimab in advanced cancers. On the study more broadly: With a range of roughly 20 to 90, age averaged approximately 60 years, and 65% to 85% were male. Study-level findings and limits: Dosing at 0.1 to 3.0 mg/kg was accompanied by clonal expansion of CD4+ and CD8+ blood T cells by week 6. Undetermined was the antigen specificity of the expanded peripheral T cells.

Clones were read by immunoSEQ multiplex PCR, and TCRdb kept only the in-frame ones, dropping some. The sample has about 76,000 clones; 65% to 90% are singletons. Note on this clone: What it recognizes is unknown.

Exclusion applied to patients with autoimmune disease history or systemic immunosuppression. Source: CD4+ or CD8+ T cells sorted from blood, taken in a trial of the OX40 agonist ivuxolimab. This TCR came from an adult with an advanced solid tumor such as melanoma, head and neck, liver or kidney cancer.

The CDR3 loop is CASSAGQSSYEQYF. CDR3 in DNA: TGTGCCAGCAGCGCGGGACAGAGCTCCTACGAGCAGTACTTC. The chain has TRBV11-3 and TRBJ2-7, with D possibly being TRBD1 (7 bases). The ends were cut back, 5 bases at V and 0 bases at J, with 11 bases in the middle. The CDR3 runs to 14 residues. The germline gives CDR1 SGHNT, CDR2 YENEEA.